This T cell receptor (beta chain) came from a study of cytomegalovirus exposure and HLA in healthy donors. The V gene lost 2 bases and the J gene lost 2 bases, with 10 bases spanning the gap. CDR3 length: 15 amino acids. Germline-derived CDR1 and CDR2 are MDHEN and SYDVKM. Sequencing used immunoSEQ multiplex PCR; TCRdb keeps in-frame clones, though not all of them. This table has some 110,000 clones, roughly nine tenths appearing once. The sequencing sample was made of PBMCs. This rearrangement joins TRBV28 to TRBJ1-3, with D uncertain. The receptor was derived from a man aged 18 to 29 in good health and CMV-seropositive. The CDR3 bases are TGTGCCAGCAGTTTAGGGGTGGAGGCTGGAAACACCATATATTTT. Amino acid sequence: CASSLGVEAGNTIYF.